The 12 T cell receptor beta chains in this list originate from one sample, sequenced in a study of T cell changes during pregnancy in multiple sclerosis. This table comes from immunoSEQ multiplex PCR, and its TCRdb copy is limited to in-frame clones, with some not included. The repertoire holds around 63,000 clones, with 91% as singletons. The sequences come from peripheral blood, collected after pregnancy. Source of these receptors: a female donor in good health, enrolled as a control in a pregnancy study.

This chain connects TRBV9 to TRBJ2-3; 7 bases are a match to TRBD2. Trimming took 2 bases from V and 6 from J; bases not matched to a gene: 3. From germline, CDR1 is SGDLS and CDR2 YYNGEE. This CDR3 is built from 13 residues. In DNA form, the CDR3 reads TGTGCCAGCAGCGTTGCGGGGGAGGATACGCAGTATTTT. It codes for CASSVAGEDTQYF.

V and J are TRBV9 and TRBJ2-5; no clear D. The CDR3 sequence is 13 residues long. Germline CDR1 SGDLS, CDR2 YYNGEE. V dropped 0 bases and J dropped 4 bases, with 7 bases sitting between them. Here the CDR3 reads CASSVAFGETQYF. The CDR3 nucleotides are TGTGCCAGCAGCGTAGCTTTCGGAGAGACCCAGTACTTC.

The rearrangement links TRBV15 to TRBJ2-7; D possibly corresponds to TRBD2 (6 bases). Germline CDR1 LNHNV, CDR2 YYDKDF (reference sequence). The CDR3 runs 14 residues. V was shortened by 1 base and J by 7 bases, with 14 bases between the two germline ends. CDR3 amino acids: CATSRAGGMGEQYF. CDR3 DNA: TGTGCCACCAGCAGAGCCGGGGGAATGGGGGAGCAGTACTTC.

This chain connects TRBV5-4 to TRBJ1-4; D is perhaps TRBD1 (5 bases). The V gene's germline CDR1 is SGHNT and CDR2 YYREEE (reference sequence). The CDR3 covers 15 residues. The V gene lost 2 bases and the J gene lost 0 bases, with 8 bases spanning the gap. The CDR3 DNA reads as TGTGCCAGCAGCTTAGGGGCTGCAACTAATGAAAAACTGTTTTTT. Translation: CASSLGAATNEKLFF.

The chain combines TRBV7-3 with TRBJ1-1; 10 nucleotides match TRBD1. The CDR3 loop spans 17 amino acids. CDR1 and CDR2 from the germline V gene are SGHTA and FQGTGA. Unmatched junction bases numbered 12, after V lost 1 base and J lost 7 bases. For the CDR3, the DNA is TGTGCCAGCAGCTTAATTAGGGCGGGACAGGGGTCTGTTGAAGCTTTCTTT. It codes for CASSLIRAGQGSVEAFF.

V usage is TRBV4-1 and J usage is TRBJ1-1; D may be TRBD1 (6 bases). Germline V gene sequence: CDR1 MGHRA, CDR2 YSYEKL. V was trimmed by 0 bases and J by 6 bases, leaving 11 bases between them. The CDR3 is 14 amino acids. This CDR3 is CASSQDFGGPEAFF. The CDR3 region has the DNA TGCGCCAGCAGCCAAGATTTCGGGGGGCCTGAAGCTTTCTTT.

The rearrangement links TRBV5-1 to TRBJ2-1; 11 bases are a match to TRBD2. CDR3 length equals 15 residues. V shed 1 base and J 6 bases; nucleotides not matched to a gene: 3. Germline CDR1 is SGHRS and CDR2 is YFSETQ. CDR3 amino acids: CASSLTSGGANEQFF. The DNA for the CDR3 is TGCGCCAGCAGCTTGACTAGCGGGGGAGCCAATGAGCAGTTCTTC. The full variable domain, rest sourced from reference TRBV5-1 and TRBJ2-1, is KAGVTQTPRYLIKTRGQQVTLSCSPISGHRSVSWYQQTPGQGLQFLFEYFSETQRNKGNFPGRFSGRQFSNSRSEMNVSTLELGDSALYLCASSLTSGGANEQFFGPGTRLTVL.

The chain carries TRBV7-2 and TRBJ1-6, with 8 positions matching TRBD1. The CDR3 is 15 amino acids. Looked up from germline, CDR1 is SGHTA and CDR2 is FQGNSA. Trimming cost V 7 bases and J 7 bases; bases outside gene matches: 9. CDR3 loop: CASTAAGTGNSPLHF. CDR3 DNA: TGTGCCAGCACCGCGGCCGGGACAGGAAATTCACCCCTCCACTTT.

The chain joins TRBV4-2 to TRBJ1-1; D is possibly TRBD1 (6 bases). Per germline, CDR1 LGHNA and CDR2 YNFKEQ. The CDR3 loop spans 14 amino acids. V was pared by 5 bases and J by 4 bases, with 14 bases between. DNA of the CDR3: TGTGCCAGCAGCTTTTCAGGGGCGCGCACTGAAGCTTTCTTT. This gives the protein CASSFSGARTEAFF.

This chain uses TRBV18 with TRBJ2-7; tentative D call: TRBD1 (6 bases). The CDR3 totals 13 residues. V was clipped by 3 bases and J by 3 bases, with 9 bases between them. Germline lookup yields CDR1 KGHSH and CDR2 LQKENI. Here the CDR3 reads CASSPGTSYEQYF. As DNA, the CDR3 is TGTGCCAGCTCACCGGGGACAAGCTACGAGCAGTACTTC.

This sequence joins TRBV5-6 and TRBJ2-7; D unclear. In germline, CDR1 is SGHDT, CDR2 YYEEEE. This CDR3 has 12 residues. Trimming removed 2 bases from V and 4 bases from J, with 7 bases in between. CDR3 nucleotide sequence: TGTGCCAGCAGCTTCAGCAGGTACGAGCAGTACTTC. This codes for CASSFSRYEQYF.

The CDR3 nucleotides read TGTGCCTGGAGTGAAGTTGCCAGGTTCTTT. This encodes CAWSEVARFF. This rearrangement joins TRBV30 to TRBJ1-1; D not certain. Germline V gene lookup returns CDR1 GTSNPN and CDR2 SVGIG (reference sequence). The CDR3 runs 10 residues. V gave up 1 base and J gave up 14 bases, with 11 bases separating them. Together with reference TRBV30 and TRBJ1-1, the CDR3 gives the full variable domain: SQTIHQWPATLVQPVGSPLSLECTVEGTSNPNLYWYRQAAGRGLQLLFYSVGIGQISSEVPQNLSASRPQDRQFILSSKKLLLSDSGFYLCAWSEVARFFGQGTRLTVV.